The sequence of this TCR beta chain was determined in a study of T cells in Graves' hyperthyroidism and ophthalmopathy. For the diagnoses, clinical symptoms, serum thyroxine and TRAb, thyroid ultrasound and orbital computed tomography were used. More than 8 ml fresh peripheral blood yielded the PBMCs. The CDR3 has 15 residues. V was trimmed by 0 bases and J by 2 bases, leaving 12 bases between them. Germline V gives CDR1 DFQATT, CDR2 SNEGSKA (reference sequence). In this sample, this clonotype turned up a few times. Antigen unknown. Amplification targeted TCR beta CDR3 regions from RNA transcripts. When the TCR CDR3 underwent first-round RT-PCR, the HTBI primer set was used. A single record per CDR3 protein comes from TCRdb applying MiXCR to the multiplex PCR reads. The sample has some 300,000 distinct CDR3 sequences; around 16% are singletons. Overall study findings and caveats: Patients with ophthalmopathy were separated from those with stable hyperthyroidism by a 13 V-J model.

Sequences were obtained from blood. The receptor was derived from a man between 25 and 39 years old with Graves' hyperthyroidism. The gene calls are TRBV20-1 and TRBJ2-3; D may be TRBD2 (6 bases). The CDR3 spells CSAREEGPNTDTQYF. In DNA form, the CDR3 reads TGCAGTGCTAGAGAGGAGGGCCCCAACACAGATACGCAGTATTTT.